A single sample is the source of the 16 T cell receptor beta chains below, sequenced in a study of metastatic and nonmetastatic thyroid tumors. Thyroid surgery had not been preceded by any treatment in any patient. MiXCR was used by TCRdb to re-call the PCR reads. The sample consists of 30,000 to 35,000 clones, roughly 15% of them appearing once. What was sequenced was blood. These receptor sequences come from a male donor with papillary thyroid cancer or a benign thyroid nodule (not recorded which). Some clones in this sample may be carry-over from other donors' samples.

The chain recombines TRBV28 with TRBJ2-3; D perhaps matches TRBD2 (6 bases). The germline gives CDR1 MDHEN, CDR2 SYDVKM. Trimming stripped 2 bases from V and 3 bases from J, with 6 bases between. This CDR3 spans 13 amino acids. The CDR3 loop reads CASSLSGTDTQYF. The CDR3, as DNA: TGTGCCAGCAGTTTAAGCGGGACAGATACGCAGTATTTT.

This clone came up a few times. The rearrangement links TRBV27 to TRBJ1-3; no clear D. This CDR3 spans 15 amino acids. V lost 4 bases and J 4 bases, leaving 14 bases between the germline ends. Germline CDR1 MNHEY, CDR2 SMNVEV (reference sequence). CDR3 DNA: TGTGCCAGCAGTTGGGTCAGCCCGAGGGGAAACACCATATATTTT. Residues: CASSWVSPRGNTIYF.

In its sample, this clone was seen a few times. This sequence joins TRBV6-5 and TRBJ2-5, with TRBD2 identical over 8 bases. Trimming cost V 8 bases and J 5 bases; bases outside gene matches: 10. This CDR3 region has 14 residues. Per the germline V gene, CDR1 is MNHEY and CDR2 is SVGAGI. The CDR3 here is CASVDGGAVETQYF. The CDR3 DNA reads as TGTGCCAGCGTTGACGGGGGGGCCGTGGAGACCCAGTACTTC.

This clone has just a few counts. At one end the junction does not follow the germline gene, possibly because of a read error. J is TRBJ1-1 and V is TRBV6-1; D not certain. The length of the CDR3 is 14 residues. Germline assignment: CDR1 MNHNS and CDR2 SASEGT. CDR3 sequence (DNA): TGTGCCAGCAGTCCCCGGGTGGGGAGCACTGAAGCTTTATTT. It codes for CASSPRVGSTEALF.

This clone was observed many times. The chain is built from TRBV10-3 and TRBJ2-7, with TRBD1 matching over 8 bases. The CDR3 is made up of 15 amino acids. Germline lookup yields CDR1 ENHRY and CDR2 SYGVKD. Losses at the gene ends were 0 bases for V and 5 bases for J; bases not matched to a gene: 6. The CDR3 nucleotides read TGTGCCATCAGTGAGTCCCCCAGGGGGCCCGACGAGCAGTACTTC. Translation gives CAISESPRGPDEQYF.

This clone was recorded at least ten times. The gene calls are TRBV9 and TRBJ2-3, with 10 nucleotides matching TRBD2. The CDR3 loop spans 15 amino acids. After removal of 0 bases from V and 6 bases from J, the junction contained 4 bases not matched to a gene. Germline CDR1 SGDLS, CDR2 YYNGEE. Here the CDR3 reads CASSVGVAGGDTQYF. The CDR3 DNA follows: TGTGCCAGCAGCGTAGGGGTAGCGGGAGGCGATACGCAGTATTTT.

Only a few counts were recorded for this clone. One end of the junction fails to match germline, which may point to a read error. Here the CDR3 reads CAGSDVQGAGGELFF. The DNA for the CDR3 is TGTGCCGGCAGTGATGTACAGGGGGCAGGCGGGGAGCTTTTTTTT. The rearrangement joins TRBV6-1 to TRBJ2-2, with 9 bases identical to TRBD1. Germline V gene lookup returns CDR1 MNHNS and CDR2 SASEGT. This CDR3 contains 15 residues.

In this sample, this clone turned up a few times. CDR3 protein: CASSPGQGDGAYEQYF. DNA for the CDR3: TGTGCCAGCAGTCCAGGACAGGGGGACGGAGCCTACGAGCAGTACTTC. The chain combines TRBV12-3 or TRBV12-4 with TRBJ2-7, with 10 nucleotides matching TRBD1. V dropped 5 bases and J dropped 2; count of bases not matched to a gene: 9. This CDR3 has 16 residues.

On this clone: The conserved closing phenylalanine or tryptophan is absent in this CDR3, likely reflecting a read error. CDR3 residues: CAGMGLTGSNDLTL. The CDR3 DNA follows: TGTGCCGGGATGGGGTTAACGGGGTCCAACGACCTGACTTTG. The rearrangement links TRBV30 to TRBJ2-6; a weak D match, TRBD2 (5 bases). Germline CDR1 is GTSNPN and CDR2 is SVGIG (reference sequence). The CDR3 totals 14 residues.

This clone came up many times. The chain carries TRBV10-2 and TRBJ2-7; D gene unclear. In germline, CDR1 is WSHSY, CDR2 SAAADI. The CDR3 contains 12 residues. V was clipped by 0 bases and J by 7 bases, with 7 bases between them. CDR3 DNA: TGCGCCAGCAGTGAGTCGGGGTGGGAGCAGTACTTC. As protein: CASSESGWEQYF.

This clone was observed many times. The chain employs TRBV19 and TRBJ2-5; D is unclear. CDR3 length: 13 residues. Germline values: CDR1 LNHDA, CDR2 SQIVND (reference sequence). V was cut by 5 bases and J by 3 bases, with 10 bases left in between. The CDR3 DNA sequence: TGTGCCAGTAGTTCCGGCGAGGAAGAGACCCAGTACTTC. Encoded protein: CASSSGEEETQYF. Complete variable domain (other parts from reference TRBV19 and TRBJ2-5): DGGITQSPKYLFRKEGQNVTLSCEQNLNHDAMYWYRQDPGQGLRLIYYSQIVNDFQKGDIAEGYSVSREKKESFPLTVTSAQKNPTAFYLCASSSGEEETQYFGPGTRLLVL.

This clone was observed at least ten times. The V gene is TRBV10-3, the J gene TRBJ2-7, with 8 bases aligning to TRBD1. This CDR3 comprises 14 residues. J was trimmed by 1 base and V by 6 bases; bases with no gene match: 5. Germline CDR1 is ENHRY and CDR2 is SYGVKD. The CDR3 sequence: CAIRPTGGSYEQYF. The CDR3 DNA reads TGTGCCATCAGACCCACAGGGGGGTCCTACGAGCAGTACTTC.

At least ten counts were recorded for this clone. The chain carries TRBV11-2 and TRBJ2-4; D is undetermined. The germline gives CDR1 SGHAT, CDR2 FQNNGV. The CDR3 is 14 residues long. Deletions cut 5 bases from V and 7 bases from J, with 15 bases between. In DNA form, the CDR3 reads TGTGCCAGCAGCCCCCCCCCCAGCCCGAACATTCAGTACTTC. This translates into CASSPPPSPNIQYF. Combining the CDR3 with reference TRBV11-2 and TRBJ2-4 gives the whole variable domain EAGVAQSPRYKIIEKRQSVAFWCNPISGHATLYWYQQILGQGPKLLIQFQNNGVVDDSQLPKDRFSAERLKGVDSTLKIQPAKLEDSAVYLCASSPPPSPNIQYFGAGTRLSVL.

This clone was seen repeatedly, ten times or more. The CDR3 DNA follows: TGTGCCAGCAGCCCGCCTCCGGGACACGTTGGGACTTTCTTT. Its protein product is CASSPPPGHVGTFF. The chain has TRBV28 and TRBJ1-1; TRBD1 might be the D (6 bases). Germline lookup yields CDR1 MDHEN and CDR2 SYDVKM. This CDR3 is built from 14 residues. Trimming took 6 bases from V and 12 from J, leaving 23 bases between them.

With respect to this clone: A much more abundant neighbour one base away suggests this may be a read error. The rearrangement links TRBV30 to TRBJ2-5, with TRBD2 as a possible D gene (6 bases). The CDR3 contains 13 residues. The germline gives CDR1 GTSNPN, CDR2 SVGIG (reference sequence). The CDR3 spells CAWEEGSGETQCF. In nucleotides, the CDR3 is TGTGCCTGGGAGGAGGGTAGCGGAGAGACCCAGTGCTTC.

The CDR3 bases are TGTGCCAGCAGTTGGACCAGACAGGGTGCCTACGAGCAGTACTTC. It translates to CASSWTRQGAYEQYF. The chain has TRBV27 and TRBJ2-7, with 7 bases fitting TRBD1. This CDR3 contains 15 residues. The V and J ends lost 4 bases and 2 bases, in that order; junction bases with no gene match: 8. In germline, CDR1 is MNHEY, CDR2 SMNVEV (reference sequence).